This TCR beta chain came from a study of a mutant IDH1 vaccine in newly diagnosed glioma. The time point was: week 35, safety follow-up. Mutant IDH1 20-mer peptide, at 300 ug, made up each vaccine dose, with topical imiquimod. Libraries were prepared by immunoSEQ multiplex PCR; TCRdb keeps only in-frame clonotypes and omits some of them. The sample carries 60,000 or so clones, 80% to 85% recorded once. A remark on this clone: Its antigen is still unknown.

CDR3 length equals 15 residues. Germline values: CDR1 MNHNS, CDR2 SASEGT. Trimming stripped 0 bases from V and 6 bases from J, with 14 bases between. This sample comprised PBMCs, obtained from a glioma patient whose treatment included an IDH1 peptide vaccine. This sequence joins TRBV6-1 and TRBJ1-2; D is unclear. The TCR sequence derives from a man aged 25-45 years with glioma. The CDR3 DNA reads TGTGCCAGCAGTGAAGCTCCGAGAAGAGGAGATGGCTACACCTTC. Translation: CASSEAPRRGDGYTF.